This T cell receptor beta chain was sequenced for a study of cytomegalovirus exposure and HLA in healthy donors. Regarding the study as a whole: In a later analysis, 15,000 to 20,000 TCR beta sequences were associated with HLA alleles at 0.05 false discovery rate. Researchers reportedly found TCR beta sequences accurately predicted most subjects' HLA-A and HLA-B alleles. Common viral pathogens seemed, in a later analysis, to connect with several of the most significant clusters.

On this clone itself: Its antigen remains unknown.

PCR involved 60 Vbeta and 13 Jbeta primers. The repertoire was sequenced with immunoSEQ multiplex PCR; TCRdb's copy has only in-frame clones and lacks some. The table shows roughly 86,000 clones, with approximately 66% occurring only once. The sample comprised PBMCs. This sequence originates from a young man in good health and CMV-seronegative.

In DNA form, the CDR3 reads TGCAGCGCTTGCAAGACAGGGGGCTATGAGCAGTTCTTC. Amino acids: CSACKTGGYEQFF. The chain is built from TRBV29-1 and TRBJ2-1; 10 bases fit TRBD1. The CDR3 length is 13 residues. V was clipped by 7 bases and J by 8 bases; unmatched bases: 8. Germline values: CDR1 SQVTM, CDR2 ANQGSEA.